This T cell receptor beta chain is from a study of blood T cells in healthy people across ages (dated by TCRdb to between 2014 and 2016). In the study overall: In model experiments, roughly one uniquely barcoded TCR beta cDNA molecule per two T cells was captured by template switching. Four age groups were formed from the donors: young (average 16 years), middle-aged (approximately 39), aged (roughly 56) and long-lived (approximately 80). The study analyzed two additional independent replicas of 1 million unique cDNA reads from the same blood draw for two donors, one aged 18 to 29 and one aged 80 or older. To avoid experimental bias, donors of different ages were distributed randomly across sequencing lanes. The study measured age-related changes in TCR beta repertoire diversity using deep sequencing normalized with unique cDNA molecular identifiers.

The library was produced with 5' RACE. Sequencing used an Illumina HiSeq 2500. A second PCR of roughly 6 to 12 cycles was run with a J-beta primer mix and a sample-barcoded 5' primer. Each TCR beta cDNA molecule received a unique molecular identifier from a template-switch 5' adaptor carrying 12 random nucleotides. Each sample yielded at least 2.5 million CDR3-containing paired-end reads. All of the RNA was converted into first-strand cDNA using the Mint cDNA synthesis kit, with a TRBC-specific oligonucleotide serving as the primer. Following uracil-DNA glycosylase treatment, all cDNA underwent a first 18-cycle PCR with the universal primers M1SS and BC2_uni_R. The paper's data handling went like this. For normalization, 1 million high-quality reads, each with a distinct molecular identifier, were randomly selected from each sample. Reads with shared molecular identifiers were discarded instead of being binned into consensus sequences. MiTCR, run with a Q25 quality threshold and the strictest error-elimination algorithm, handled CDR3 identification, clonotype clustering and error correction. A nonparametric unseen species model using Euler transformation provided a lower-bound estimate of total TCR beta diversity. Through fastp at Q25 and MiXCR, TCRdb rebuilt clones from the public reads, retaining in-frame beta chains. Each CDR3 protein gets just one entry, which takes the most common genes and DNA from the rows behind it. TCRdb's processing, not the study's, gives the V and J calls here. The sample table records 1.5 million to 1.9 million distinct CDR3 sequences; less than 45% of these occur just once. Together, the top ten hold 4% of the sample.

CDR1 and CDR2 are read off the germline V gene (reference sequence) as DFQATT and SNEGSKA. The CDR3, from cysteine to phenylalanine, totals 14 residues. The retained sequence is limited to the CDR3, 42 bases, with the frame set at the first base. V is cut back by 4 bases and J by 8 bases, with 9 bases in the junction unmatched. As concerns this clonotype: Its antigen is not yet known. The input lacks base qualities; no much larger clone sits a single base away.

Study-wide conclusions, independent of this receptor: Observed TCR beta diversity per million T cells fell roughly linearly with age, and a significant reduction was already apparent by age around 44. Compared with the aged group, more naive CD4+ T cells, fewer expanded clones and increased TCR diversity were shown by the long-lived group, suggesting age selection. Estimates of total diversity from one million sequenced T cells were regarded as lower bounds and underestimates. Because donor CMV infection status was unknown, age-related changes in expanded clonotypes were potentially confounded. Observed TCR beta diversity correlated strongly with the percentage of naive T cells measured by flow cytometry. Conclusive comparison of naive and antigen-experienced compartments was prevented by the profiling of bulk unsorted PBMCs.

Systemically healthy Caucasian individuals from Russia, about 38 in total and aged roughly 6 to 100 years, were included as donors. Each donor gave 8 to 10 milliliters of peripheral blood, drawn into EDTA-treated Vacutainer tubes. PBMCs were isolated by Ficoll-Paque density-gradient centrifugation, with at least 7 million obtained per sample. Total RNA, at least 6 micrograms per sample, was extracted from PBMCs with Trizol reagent. The percentages of naive CD45RAhigh/CD27high T cells were determined by flow cytometry on a PBMC aliquot from every donor. Rearrangement joined TRBV20-1 to TRBJ2-1, with TRBD1 matching 9 junction bases. This clonotype was obtained from a woman aged 18-29 years in good health. Material: blood. At the DNA level, the sequence is TGCAGTGCTACCCCGGGACAGGGAGTCCATGAGCAGTTCTTC. The translation is CSATPGQGVHEQFF.